This T cell receptor (beta chain) was captured by sequencing in a study of blood T cells in healthy people across ages. About this clonotype itself: Its cognate antigen is unknown.

CDR3 length: 15 amino acids. V lost 3 bases, J lost 7 bases, and 18 bases lay in between. CDR1 and CDR2 from the germline V gene are LGHDT and YNNKEL (reference sequence). Study-level points and caveats: Higher naive T cell percentage went strongly together with higher TCR beta diversity. Whereas aged donors had fewer naive CD4+ cells, long-lived donors had more of them and higher diversity. Investigators treated diversity estimates from one million T cells as underestimates.

Donors each provided 9.5 to 10 milliliters of peripheral blood. A J-beta primer mix and a sample-barcoded 5' primer were used in a second PCR of roughly 7 to 12 cycles. TCRdb reanalysed the 5' RACE reads using MiXCR and keeps one entry per CDR3 protein. The data show 650,000 to 800,000 distinct CDR3 sequences, with about 51% seen just once and about 13% held by the top ten. This TCR derives from a woman of 80 years or more in good health. The chain has TRBV3-1 and TRBJ1-2; the D gene is possibly TRBD1 (5 bases). The specimen sequenced was blood. The CDR3 DNA is TGTGCCAGCAGCCACCCCCAATGGGGAGGGGCTGGCTACACCTTC. Translating it yields CASSHPQWGGAGYTF. The full variable domain, its missing parts supplied by reference TRBV3-1 and TRBJ1-2, is DTAVSQTPKYLVTQMGNDKSIKCEQNLGHDTMYWYKQDSKKFLKIMFSYNNKELIINETVPNRFSPKSPDKAHLNLHINSLELGDSAVYFCASSHPQWGGAGYTFGSGTRLTVV.